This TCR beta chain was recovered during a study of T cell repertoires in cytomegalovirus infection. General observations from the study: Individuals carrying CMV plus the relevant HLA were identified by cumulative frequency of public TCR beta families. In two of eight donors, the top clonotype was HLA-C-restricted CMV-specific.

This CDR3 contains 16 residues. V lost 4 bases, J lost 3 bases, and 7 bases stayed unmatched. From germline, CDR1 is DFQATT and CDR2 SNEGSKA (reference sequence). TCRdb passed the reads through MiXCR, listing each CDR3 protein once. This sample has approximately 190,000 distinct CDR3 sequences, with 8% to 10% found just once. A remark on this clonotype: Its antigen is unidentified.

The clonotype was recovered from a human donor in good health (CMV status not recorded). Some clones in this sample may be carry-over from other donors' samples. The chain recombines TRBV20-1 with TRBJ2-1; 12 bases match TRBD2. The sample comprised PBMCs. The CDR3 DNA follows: TGCAGTGCTATCGAGACTAGCGGGAGTCTCTACAATGAGCAGTTCTTC. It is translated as CSAIETSGSLYNEQFF.